This T cell receptor beta chain was sequenced in a study of blood T cell repertoires in COVID-19. Background on the study: The United States, Italy and Spain supplied acute and convalescent COVID-19 samples. T cells, B-cell-depleted T cells, or PBMCs supplied cDNA or gDNA.

Authors' methods: Using reference gene primer amplification, nucleated cell counts were estimated. Assay used: immunoSEQ multiplex PCR; TCRdb lists only in-frame clones, some missing. That table furnishes V, J and clone size, whereas the DNA furnished D and trimming. This table holds 65,000 to 85,000 clones, 89% found once. The CDR3 consists of 13 residues. The V gene's germline CDR1 is MNHEY and CDR2 SVGAGI. Trimming pared 2 bases from V and 5 bases from J, leaving 7 bases between. Sequenced material: peripheral blood. The clonotype comes from a man in his fifties or sixties with active COVID-19. This rearrangement joins TRBV6-5 to TRBJ1-3; D is undetermined. CDR3 loop: CASSYRTRNTIYF. DNA of the CDR3: TGTGCCAGCAGTTACCGAACAAGAAACACCATATATTTT.